This entry lists 3 T cell receptor beta chains sequenced from one sample in a study of identical twins' blood T cells. TCRdb analysed the 5' RACE reads with MiXCR anew, one entry per CDR3 protein. This sample has around 380,000 distinct CDR3 sequences, with over 25% found just once. The sample taken for sequencing was PBMCs. These receptors originate from a woman aged 18-49 years in good health.

This clonotype was counted many times. This chain links TRBV12-3 or TRBV12-4 with TRBJ2-7; TRBD1 might be the D (5 bases). This CDR3 is 15 amino acids long. V lost 1 base and J 3 bases, leaving 13 bases between the germline ends. The DNA for the CDR3 is TGTGCCAGCAGTTTAGTCCGCAGGGCTTACTACGAGCAGTACTTC. It translates to CASSLVRRAYYEQYF.

The chain has TRBV7-8 and TRBJ1-4; D call uncertain. The CDR3 covers 13 residues. Germline CDR1 reads SGHVS; CDR2 reads FQNEAQ. The V end lost 6 bases, the J end lost 4 bases, and 9 bases lay between the germline ends. The CDR3 reads CASSPVYNEKLFF. In DNA form, the CDR3 reads TGTGCCAGCAGTCCGGTATATAATGAAAAACTGTTTTTT.

This clonotype has just a few counts. This rearrangement joins TRBV20-1 to TRBJ2-5, with D perhaps TRBD2 (5 bases). The length of the CDR3 is 13 residues. V was clipped by 0 bases and J by 2 bases, with 7 bases between them. Per the germline V gene, CDR1 is DFQATT and CDR2 is SNEGSKA (reference sequence). The DNA for the CDR3 is TGCAGTGCTAGAGATTGGAGGCAAGAGACCCAGTACTTC. Translation gives CSARDWRQETQYF.